The T cell receptor (beta chain) under discussion was sequenced for a study of CD8 T cells in ankylosing spondylitis. Study results and limitations: In synovial fluid and blood from reactive arthritis, some motif variants were previously reported. In peripheral blood, disease-linked CD8+ clones occurred at relatively low frequencies. Typical of ankylosing spondylitis blood, it appeared, was a TCR beta motif of eight highly homologous variants.

Trimming pared 1 base from V and 7 bases from J, leaving 12 bases between. CDR1 is SGHRS, CDR2 YFSETQ, per germline. This CDR3 is 15 amino acids long. TCRdb reprocessed the 5' RACE reads with MiXCR, giving one entry per CDR3 protein. The sample yields about 240,000 distinct CDR3 sequences, approximately 11% seen once. This clonotype was recorded many times. Antigen unknown. The source material was blood, either unsorted or a sorted T cell fraction (not recorded which). The chain links TRBV5-1 to TRBJ1-6, with no clear D. The source is a male donor with ankylosing spondylitis or in good health (not recorded which). The CDR3 sequence is CASSLRSGKNSPLHF. In DNA, the CDR3 is TGCGCCAGCAGCTTGAGAAGCGGGAAAAATTCACCCCTCCACTTT.